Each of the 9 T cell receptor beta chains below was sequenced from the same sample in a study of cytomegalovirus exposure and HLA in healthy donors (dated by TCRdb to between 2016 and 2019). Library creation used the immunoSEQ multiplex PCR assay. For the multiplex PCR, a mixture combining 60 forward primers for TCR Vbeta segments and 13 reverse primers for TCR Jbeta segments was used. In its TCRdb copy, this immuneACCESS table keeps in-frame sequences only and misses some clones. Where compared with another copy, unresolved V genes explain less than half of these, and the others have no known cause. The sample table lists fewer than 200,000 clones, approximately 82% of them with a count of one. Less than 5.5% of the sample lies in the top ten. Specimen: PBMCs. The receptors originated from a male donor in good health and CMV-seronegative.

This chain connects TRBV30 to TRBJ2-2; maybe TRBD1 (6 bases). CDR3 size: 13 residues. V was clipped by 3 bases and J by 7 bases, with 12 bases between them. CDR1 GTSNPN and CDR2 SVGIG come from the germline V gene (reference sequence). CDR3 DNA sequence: TGTGCCTGGAGGCCAGGGGCTTTCGGGGAGCTGTTTTTT. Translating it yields CAWRPGAFGELFF. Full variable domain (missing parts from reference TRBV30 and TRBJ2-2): SQTIHQWPATLVQPVGSPLSLECTVEGTSNPNLYWYRQAAGRGLQLLFYSVGIGQISSEVPQNLSASRPQDRQFILSSKKLLLSDSGFYLCAWRPGAFGELFFGEGSRLTVL.

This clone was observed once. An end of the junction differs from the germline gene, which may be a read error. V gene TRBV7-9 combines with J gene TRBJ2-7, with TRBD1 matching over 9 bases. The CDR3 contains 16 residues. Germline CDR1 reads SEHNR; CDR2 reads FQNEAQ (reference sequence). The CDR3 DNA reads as TGTTCCAGCAGCCCCTTAGGGGGACAGGGCCCCTACGAGCAGTACTTC. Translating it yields CSSSPLGGQGPYEQYF. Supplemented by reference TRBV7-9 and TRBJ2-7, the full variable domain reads DTGVSQNPRHKITKRGQNVTFRCDPISEHNRLYWYRQTLGQGPEFLTYFQNEAQLEKSRLLSDRFSAERPKGSFSTLEIQRTEQGDSAMYLCSSSPLGGQGPYEQYFGPGTRLTVT.

CDR3 sequence: CASSVDLAGGLNEQFF. In DNA, the CDR3 is TGTGCCAGCAGCGTAGACCTAGCGGGAGGTCTCAATGAGCAGTTCTTC. J is TRBJ2-1 and V is TRBV9; 11 positions agree with TRBD2. The CDR3 extends over 16 amino acids. Per the germline V gene, CDR1 is SGDLS and CDR2 is YYNGEE. J gave up 6 bases and V 0 bases, and 5 bases lay outside the gene matches. Based on the CDR3 plus reference TRBV9 and TRBJ2-1, the full variable domain is DSGVTQTPKHLITATGQRVTLRCSPRSGDLSVYWYQQSLDQGLQFLIQYYNGEERAKGNILERFSAQQFPDLHSELNLSSLELGDSALYFCASSVDLAGGLNEQFFGPGTRLTVL.

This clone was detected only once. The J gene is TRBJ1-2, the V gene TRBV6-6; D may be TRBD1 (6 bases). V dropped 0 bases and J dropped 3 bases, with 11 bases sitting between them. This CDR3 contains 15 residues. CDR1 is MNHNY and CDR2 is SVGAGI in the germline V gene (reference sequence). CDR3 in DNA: TGTGCCAGCAGTTACTCGAGTAAGGGGGACTATGGCTACACCTTC. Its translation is CASSYSSKGDYGYTF.

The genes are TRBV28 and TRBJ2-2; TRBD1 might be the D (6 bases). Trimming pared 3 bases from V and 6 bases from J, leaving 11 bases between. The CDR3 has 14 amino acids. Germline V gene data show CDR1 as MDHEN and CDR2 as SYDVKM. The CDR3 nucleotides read TGTGCCAGCAGTTTTCCAGGGGTGGCCGGGGAGCTGTTTTTT. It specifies CASSFPGVAGELFF.

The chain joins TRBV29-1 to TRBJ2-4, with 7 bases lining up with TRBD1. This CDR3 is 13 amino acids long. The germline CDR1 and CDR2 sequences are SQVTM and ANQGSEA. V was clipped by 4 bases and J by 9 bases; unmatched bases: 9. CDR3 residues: CSVVKQGNGIQYF. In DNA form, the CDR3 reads TGCAGCGTTGTAAAACAGGGGAACGGCATTCAGTACTTC.

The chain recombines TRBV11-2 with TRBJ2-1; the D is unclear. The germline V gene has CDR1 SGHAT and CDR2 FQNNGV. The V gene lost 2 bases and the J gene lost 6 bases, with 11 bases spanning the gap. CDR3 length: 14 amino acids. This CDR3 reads CASSLQNYLNEQFF. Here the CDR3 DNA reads TGTGCCAGCAGCTTACAGAACTACCTCAATGAGCAGTTCTTC. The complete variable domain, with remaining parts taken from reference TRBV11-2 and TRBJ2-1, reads EAGVAQSPRYKIIEKRQSVAFWCNPISGHATLYWYQQILGQGPKLLIQFQNNGVVDDSQLPKDRFSAERLKGVDSTLKIQPAKLEDSAVYLCASSLQNYLNEQFFGPGTRLTVL.

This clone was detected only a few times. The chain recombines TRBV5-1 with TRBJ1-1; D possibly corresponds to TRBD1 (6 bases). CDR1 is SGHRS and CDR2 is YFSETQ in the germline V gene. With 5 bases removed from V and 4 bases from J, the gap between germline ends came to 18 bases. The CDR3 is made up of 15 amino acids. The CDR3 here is CASRGTPDFGTEAFF. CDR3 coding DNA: TGCGCCAGCAGGGGGACACCGGACTTTGGCACTGAAGCTTTCTTT.

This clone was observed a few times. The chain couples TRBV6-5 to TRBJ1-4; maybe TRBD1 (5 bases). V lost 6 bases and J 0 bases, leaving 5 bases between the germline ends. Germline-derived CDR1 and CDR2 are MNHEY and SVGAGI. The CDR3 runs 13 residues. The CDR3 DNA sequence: TGTGCCAGCAGGACAGCAACTAATGAAAAACTGTTTTTT. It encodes CASRTATNEKLFF.